This T cell receptor beta chain was sequenced in a study of T cells in localized non-small cell lung cancer. General study points: Uninvolved adjacent lung showed higher T cell clonality than tumor. Longer overall survival was associated with a higher density of T cells in the blood. One tumor region alone was sequenced, and heterogeneity therefore remains possible.

Germline values: CDR1 LGHNA, CDR2 YSLEER. This CDR3 is 14 amino acids long. The V end lost 3 bases, the J end lost 3 bases, and 10 bases lay between the germline ends. A remark on this clone: Its target is not known.

The data were produced by immunoSEQ multiplex PCR, yet TCRdb's version contains in-frame clones alone and is incomplete. The table lists 30,000 to 35,000 clones, 88% of them singletons. Sequenced material: peripheral blood, taken before any cancer treatment. This chain connects TRBV4-3 to TRBJ2-3; tentatively, D is TRBD1 (5 bases). This clonotype was obtained from a woman aged 35-70 years with stage I lung adenocarcinoma. The CDR3 here is CASSQLGATDTQYF. In DNA, the CDR3 is TGCGCCAGCAGCCAGCTTGGGGCGACAGATACGCAGTATTTT.